Listed below are T cell receptor beta chains from one sample, sequenced in a study of Graves' ophthalmopathy and Graves' hyperthyroidism. One entry per CDR3 protein, called by TCRdb with MiXCR from the multiplex PCR reads. The sample carries hundreds of thousands of distinct CDR3 sequences, more than 20% recorded once. Material for sequencing was peripheral blood. The origin of the receptors is a young woman with stable Graves' hyperthyroidism. Both conserved end residues are part of each CDR3. Each record gives: CDR3 length, clone size, V gene, D gene, J gene, CDR3 DNA, CDR3 protein. A D gene is named only where the DNA matches it firmly. Only some rows state a clone size, as once, few, many or a class for expanded clones.

>16|.|TRBV2|.|TRBJ2-2
TGTGCCAGCCTGGATTCCAGCGGTCGCTGGGGCGGGGAGCTGTTTTTT
CASLDSSGRWGGELFF
>14|.|TRBV12-3/TRBV12-4|.|TRBJ1-1
TGTGCCAGCAGTTCACCAGGGGAAGGCACTGAAGCTTTCTTT
CASSSPGEGTEAFF
>14|many|TRBV27|TRBD2|TRBJ2-7
TGTGCCAGCAAAATAGCGGGATATTCCTACGAGCAGTACTTC
CASKIAGYSYEQYF
>17|many|TRBV30|.|TRBJ1-6
TGTGCCTGGAGTGTCCAGGTCGAGTTATGGAATAATTCACCCCTCCACTTT
CAWSVQVELWNNSPLHF
>14|many|TRBV7-9|TRBD1|TRBJ1-2
TGTGCCAGCAGCCGTTGGGACAGGGACTATGGCTACACCTTC
CASSRWDRDYGYTF
>16|many|TRBV20-1|TRBD1|TRBJ1-2
TGCAGTCCCAATCCGTACGGGACAGCCCCTAACTATGGCTACACCTTC
CSPNPYGTAPNYGYTF
>15|many|TRBV28|TRBD1|TRBJ2-7
TGTGCCAGCACGACACTCGGGACAGGGGGCTACGAGCAGTACTTC
CASTTLGTGGYEQYF
>16|many|TRBV12-3/TRBV12-4|.|TRBJ1-5
TGTGCCAGCAGTTTAACCACTACCGGGTTTTTGGAGCCCCAGCATTTT
CASSLTTTGFLEPQHF
>14|.|TRBV7-2|.|TRBJ1-1
TGTGCCAGCAGCTTAGAACAGGGTGACACTGAAGCTTTCTTT
CASSLEQGDTEAFF
>13|.|TRBV12-3/TRBV12-4|.|TRBJ1-2
TGTGCCAGCAGTTTGAGTATTAACTATGGCTACACCTTC
CASSLSINYGYTF
>12|many|TRBV20-1|.|TRBJ1-2
TGCAGTGCTAGAGATTGGGGTTCCGGCTACACCTTC
CSARDWGSGYTF
>13|.|TRBV27|TRBD1|TRBJ1-1
TGTGCCAGCCGGACAGGGTCGGTGACTGAAGCTTTCTTT
CASRTGSVTEAFF
>13|many|TRBV9|.|TRBJ2-2
TGTGCCAGCGCAAAACAGGGAACCGGGGAGCTGTTTTTT
CASAKQGTGELFF
>16|.|TRBV15|.|TRBJ1-5
TGTGCCACCAGCAGAGTGCACCGGGCCGGTCATCAGCCCCAGCATTTT
CATSRVHRAGHQPQHF
>16|many|TRBV4-2|TRBD2|TRBJ2-2
TGTGCCAGCAGACTCAGCGGGAGGGTGTACACCGGGGAGCTGTTTTTT
CASRLSGRVYTGELFF
>13|many|TRBV10-3|TRBD2|TRBJ2-7
TGTGCCATCAGCGGGACTAGCGGGTGGAAGCAGTACTTC
CAISGTSGWKQYF
>13|many|TRBV7-8|.|TRBJ2-5
TGTGCCAGCAGCTCACCGGTCCGGGAGACCCAGTACTTC
CASSSPVRETQYF
>12|many|TRBV7-9|.|TRBJ2-7
TGTGCCAGCAGCTTAGCGCTATCGGAGCAGTACTTC
CASSLALSEQYF
>13|many|TRBV7-2|.|TRBJ2-7
TGTGCCAGCAGCCCCCAACACCGGGCCGAGCAGTACTTC
CASSPQHRAEQYF
>13|many|TRBV20-1|TRBD2|TRBJ2-7
TGCAGTGTCATGACTAGCGGAATCTACGAGCAGTACTTC
CSVMTSGIYEQYF
>13|many|TRBV19|.|TRBJ1-6
TGTGCCAGTATGCGGGACCGAAATTCACCCCTCCACTTT
CASMRDRNSPLHF
>15|.|TRBV10-3|.|TRBJ1-3
TGTGCCAACAGCCCCATCGGGATCAGGGGAGGCACCATATATTTT
CANSPIGIRGGTIYF
>15|many|TRBV6-5|.|TRBJ1-5
TGTGCCAGCCGGCGAGGGGGTAATAGCAATCAGCCCCAGCATTTT
CASRRGGNSNQPQHF
>14|few|TRBV2|TRBD2|TRBJ2-2
TGTACCAGCAGGGAGGGACCGGGTACCGGGGAGCTGTTTTTT
CTSREGPGTGELFF
>14|many|TRBV7-9|.|TRBJ2-2
TGTGCCAGCAGCTTAGTGGGAAACACCGGGGAGCTGTTTTTT
CASSLVGNTGELFF
>13|many|TRBV20-1|.|TRBJ1-5
TGCAGTGCTAGCCGGGGGAGGCATCAGCCCCAGCATTTT
CSASRGRHQPQHF
>14|few|TRBV20-1|TRBD2|TRBJ2-5
TGCAGTGCGAGGGCTGGGGGAGGGCGTGAGACCCAGTACTTC
CSARAGGGRETQYF
>14|.|TRBV6-5|.|TRBJ2-5
TGTGCCAGCAGTTACTGGGATACTCAAGAGACCCAGTACTTC
CASSYWDTQETQYF
>16|many|TRBV10-3|.|TRBJ1-2
TGTGCCATCAGTGACCCGGGGAGGGATGTGGACTATGGCTACACCTTC
CAISDPGRDVDYGYTF
>14|.|TRBV9|.|TRBJ1-6
TGTGCCAGCAGGGGGACGTCGGGGGAATCACCCCTCCACTTT
CASRGTSGESPLHF
>15|many|TRBV12-3/TRBV12-4|TRBD1|TRBJ2-5
TGTGCCAGCACCTACTGGGCAGGGGGAGCAGAGACCCAGTACTTC
CASTYWAGGAETQYF
>12|many|TRBV10-3|.|TRBJ2-7
TGTGCCATCAGAGGGGGCTCCTACGAGCAGTACTTC
CAIRGGSYEQYF